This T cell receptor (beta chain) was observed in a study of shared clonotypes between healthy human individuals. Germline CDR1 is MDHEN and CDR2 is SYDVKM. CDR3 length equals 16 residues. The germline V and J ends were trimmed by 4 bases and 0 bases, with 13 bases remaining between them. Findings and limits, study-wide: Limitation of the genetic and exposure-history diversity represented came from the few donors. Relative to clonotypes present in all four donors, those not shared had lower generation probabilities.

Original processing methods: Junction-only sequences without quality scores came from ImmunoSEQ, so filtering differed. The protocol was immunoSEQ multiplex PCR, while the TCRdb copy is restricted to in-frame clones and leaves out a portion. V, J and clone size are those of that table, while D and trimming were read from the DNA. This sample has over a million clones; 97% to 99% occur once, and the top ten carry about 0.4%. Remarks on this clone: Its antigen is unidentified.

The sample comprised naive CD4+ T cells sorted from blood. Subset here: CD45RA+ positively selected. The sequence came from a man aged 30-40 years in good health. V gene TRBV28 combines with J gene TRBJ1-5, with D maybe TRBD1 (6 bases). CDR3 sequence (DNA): TGTGCCAGCAGTTCCCTACGGGGGGCTAGCAATCAGCCCCAGCATTTT. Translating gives CASSSLRGASNQPQHF.